This T cell receptor beta chain derives from a study of T cell responses to AZD1222 COVID-19 vaccine. The method was immunoSEQ multiplex PCR; TCRdb's version includes in-frame clones alone and lacks a portion of them. The repertoire holds around 150,000 clones, with 92% as singletons. Comments on this clone: The target antigen is unknown.

Findings of the study overall: Donor demographics were predominantly white British with a female majority; clonal diversity may be underestimated. Unmutated variant regions are reportedly targeted by nearly half of spike-specific TCRs.

This CDR3 has 13 residues. Trimming cost V 6 bases and J 9 bases; bases outside gene matches: 5. This sequence originates from an adult who received the AZD1222 COVID-19 vaccine. Sequenced material: peripheral blood, taken 28 days after the second AZD1222 dose. The chain uses TRBV12-3 or TRBV12-4 and TRBJ2-4, with 10 bases identical to TRBD1. Here the CDR3 DNA reads TGTGCCAGCAGCTCGGACAGGGGGAGCATTCAGTACTTC. It translates to CASSSDRGSIQYF.